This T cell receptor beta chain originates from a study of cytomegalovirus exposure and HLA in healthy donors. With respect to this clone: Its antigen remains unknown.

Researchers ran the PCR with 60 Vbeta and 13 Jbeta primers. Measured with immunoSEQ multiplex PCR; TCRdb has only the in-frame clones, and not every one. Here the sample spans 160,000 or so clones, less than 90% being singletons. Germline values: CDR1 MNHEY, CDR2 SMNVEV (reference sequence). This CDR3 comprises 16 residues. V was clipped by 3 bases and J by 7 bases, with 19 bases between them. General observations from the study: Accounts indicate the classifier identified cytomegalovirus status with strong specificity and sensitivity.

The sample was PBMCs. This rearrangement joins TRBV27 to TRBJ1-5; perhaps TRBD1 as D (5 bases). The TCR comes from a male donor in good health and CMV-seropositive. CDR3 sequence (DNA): TGTGCCAGCAGTTTGACCTGGTGGGGGGAGGGGCAGCCCCAGCATTTT. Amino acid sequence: CASSLTWWGEGQPQHF.